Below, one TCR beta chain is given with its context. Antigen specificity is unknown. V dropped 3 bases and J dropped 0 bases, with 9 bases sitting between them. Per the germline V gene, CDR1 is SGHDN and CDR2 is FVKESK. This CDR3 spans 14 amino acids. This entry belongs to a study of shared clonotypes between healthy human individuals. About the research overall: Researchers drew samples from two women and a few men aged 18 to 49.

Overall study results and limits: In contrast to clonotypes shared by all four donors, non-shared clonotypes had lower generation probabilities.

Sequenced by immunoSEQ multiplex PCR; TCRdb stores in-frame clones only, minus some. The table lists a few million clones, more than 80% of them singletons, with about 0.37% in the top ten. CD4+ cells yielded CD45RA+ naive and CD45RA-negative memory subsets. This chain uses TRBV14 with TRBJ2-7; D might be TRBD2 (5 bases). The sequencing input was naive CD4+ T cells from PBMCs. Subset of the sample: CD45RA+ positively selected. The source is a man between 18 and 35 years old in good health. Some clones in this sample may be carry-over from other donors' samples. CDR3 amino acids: CASSQSGHSYEQYF. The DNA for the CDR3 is TGTGCCAGCAGCCAGAGCGGCCACTCCTACGAGCAGTACTTC. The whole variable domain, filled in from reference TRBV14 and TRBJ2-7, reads EAGVTQFPSHSVIEKGQTVTLRCDPISGHDNLYWYRRVMGKEIKFLLHFVKESKQDESGMPNNRFLAERTGGTYSTLKVQPAELEDSGVYFCASSQSGHSYEQYFGPGTRLTVT.